This T cell receptor beta chain was captured by sequencing in a study of blood T cell repertoires in COVID-19. Measured with immunoSEQ multiplex PCR; TCRdb has only the in-frame clones, and not every one. Here the sample spans around 250,000 clones, 84% being singletons. With 4 bases removed from V and 4 bases from J, the gap between germline ends came to 12 bases. The CDR3 runs to 14 residues. Germline lookup yields CDR1 SGDLS and CDR2 YYNGEE. The sequenced sample consisted of peripheral blood. J is TRBJ2-1 and V is TRBV9, with D possibly matching TRBD2 (5 bases). This clonotype originated in a woman in her 40s who had recovered from COVID-19. CDR3: CASSPHPGYNEQFF. DNA of the CDR3: TGTGCCAGCAGCCCACACCCGGGGTACAATGAGCAGTTCTTC.